This T cell receptor (beta chain) is from a study of blood T cells in healthy people across ages (dated by TCRdb to the mid-2010s). Regarding the study in general: In model experiments, template switching captured about one uniquely barcoded TCR beta cDNA molecule for every two T cells. The donors were split into four age groups: young (average about 16 years), middle-aged (39), aged (roughly 65) and long-lived (under 85). To avoid experimental bias, donors of different ages were distributed randomly across sequencing lanes. For two donors (one aged 18 to 29 and one aged 80 or older), the study analyzed two additional independent replicas of 1 million unique cDNA reads from the same blood draw. To track age-related changes in TCR beta repertoire diversity, the study relied on deep sequencing normalized with unique cDNA molecular identifiers.

Receptors were amplified or captured by 5' RACE. TCRdb names Illumina HiSeq 2500 as the instrument used. A second PCR of roughly 6 to 11 cycles was run with a J-beta primer mix and a sample-barcoded 5' primer. A unique molecular identifier was introduced onto each TCR beta cDNA molecule by a template-switch 5' adaptor carrying 12 random nucleotides. Each sample yielded at least 3 million CDR3-containing paired-end reads. First-strand cDNA was synthesized from all RNA with the Mint cDNA synthesis kit, primed by a TRBC-specific oligonucleotide. Following uracil-DNA glycosylase treatment, a first 18-cycle PCR with universal primers M1SS and BC2_uni_R was performed on all cDNA. Per the original workflow: For normalization, 1 million high-quality reads, each with a distinct molecular identifier, were randomly selected from each sample. Instead of being binned into consensus sequences, reads that shared molecular identifiers were thrown out. MiTCR, run with a Q25 quality threshold and the strictest error-elimination algorithm, handled CDR3 identification, clonotype clustering and error correction. A nonparametric unseen species model using Euler transformation provided a lower-bound estimate of total TCR beta diversity. TCRdb redid the processing of the public reads, applying fastp at Q25 and MiXCR, and retained in-frame beta chains. A single entry per CDR3 protein holds the most common genes and DNA from its merged rows. These V and J calls originate from TCRdb's pipeline instead of the authors' own analysis. The sample table shows 850,000 to 950,000 distinct CDR3 sequences, and around 28% are seen once. Clones ranked in the top ten supply roughly 17% of the sample.

Note on this clonotype: Its antigen is still unknown. No quality values exist for individual bases; no much larger clone is one base distant.

In the germline V gene, CDR1 corresponds to SGHTA and CDR2 to FQGNSA. From the cysteine up to the phenylalanine, the CDR3 has a length of 13 residues. The CDR3 DNA has 39 bases and is translated from base 1. Overall study results and their limits: Since profiling was done on bulk unsorted PBMCs, naive and antigen-experienced compartments could not be conclusively compared. There was a strong correlation between observed TCR beta diversity and the percentage of naive T cells measured by flow cytometry. Donor CMV infection status was unknown, potentially confounding age-related changes in expanded clonotypes. Estimates of total diversity from one million sequenced T cells were regarded as lower bounds and underestimates. Compared with the aged group, the long-lived group had more naive CD4+ T cells, fewer expanded clones and increased TCR diversity, suggesting age selection. Observed TCR beta diversity per million T cells fell roughly linearly with age, and a significant reduction was already apparent by age roughly 40.

The donors were around 39 Caucasian individuals from Russia, aged 6 to 90 years, who were systemically healthy. Around 10 milliliters of peripheral blood were drawn from each donor into EDTA-treated Vacutainer tubes. PBMCs were isolated by Ficoll-Paque density-gradient centrifugation, with at least 6.5 million obtained per sample. Trizol reagent was used to extract total RNA from PBMCs, with at least 6 micrograms per sample. The percentages of naive CD45RAhigh/CD27high T cells were determined by flow cytometry on a PBMC aliquot from every donor. The sequence was obtained from a woman older than 75 in good health. The sample was blood. The rearranged chain carries TRBV7-2 and TRBJ2-7; possibly the D gene is TRBD2, per 5 matching bases. Near its end, the DNA agrees better with TRBJ2-5, so the J call may be wrong. DNA sequence: TGTGCCAGCAGACCAAACCGAGGGGAGACCCAGTACTTC. Its protein reads: CASRPNRGETQYF.